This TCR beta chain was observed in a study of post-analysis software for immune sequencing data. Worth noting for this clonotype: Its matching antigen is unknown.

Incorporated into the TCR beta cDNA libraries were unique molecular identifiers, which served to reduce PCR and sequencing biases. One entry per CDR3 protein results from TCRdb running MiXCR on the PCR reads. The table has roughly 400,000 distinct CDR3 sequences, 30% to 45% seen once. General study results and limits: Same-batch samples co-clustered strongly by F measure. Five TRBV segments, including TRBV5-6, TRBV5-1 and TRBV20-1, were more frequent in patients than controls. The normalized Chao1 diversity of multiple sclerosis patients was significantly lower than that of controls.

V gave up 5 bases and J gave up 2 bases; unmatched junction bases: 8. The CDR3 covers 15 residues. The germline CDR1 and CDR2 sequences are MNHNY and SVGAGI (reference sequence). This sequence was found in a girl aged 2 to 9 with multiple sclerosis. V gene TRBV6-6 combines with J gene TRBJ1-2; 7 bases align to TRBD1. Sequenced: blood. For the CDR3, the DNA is TGTGCCAGCAGTCCGGGGGGACAGTTGAACTATGGCTACACCTTC. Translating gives CASSPGGQLNYGYTF.